The T cell receptor (beta chain) under discussion was sequenced for a study of cytomegalovirus exposure and HLA in healthy donors. This CDR3 has 14 amino acids. V shed 7 bases and J shed 6 bases, with 18 bases lying between them. Germline V gene data show CDR1 as MNHNY and CDR2 as SVGAGI (reference sequence). Comment on this clone: What it recognizes is unknown.

Broader study findings: Sequencing likely produced, as an artifact, a cluster of highly shared sequence variants. Further analysis, carried out later, found HLA-associated TCR beta chains more clonally expanded than equally common other chains. Common viral pathogens seemed to be connected with several of the most significant clusters, according to a later analysis.

Both 60 Vbeta primers and 13 Jbeta primers went into the PCR. TCRdb's copy holds only in-frame clones and misses some; the assay was immunoSEQ multiplex PCR. This table has 100,000 or so clones, about 68% appearing once. Sequencing input: PBMCs. This TCR came from a male donor in good health and CMV-seropositive. The chain has TRBV6-6 and TRBJ1-1, with a possible D match to TRBD1 (5 bases). The CDR3 bases are TGTGCCAGCAAAACCGGGGGTTCATTGCCTGAAGCTTTCTTT. Its protein is CASKTGGSLPEAFF.